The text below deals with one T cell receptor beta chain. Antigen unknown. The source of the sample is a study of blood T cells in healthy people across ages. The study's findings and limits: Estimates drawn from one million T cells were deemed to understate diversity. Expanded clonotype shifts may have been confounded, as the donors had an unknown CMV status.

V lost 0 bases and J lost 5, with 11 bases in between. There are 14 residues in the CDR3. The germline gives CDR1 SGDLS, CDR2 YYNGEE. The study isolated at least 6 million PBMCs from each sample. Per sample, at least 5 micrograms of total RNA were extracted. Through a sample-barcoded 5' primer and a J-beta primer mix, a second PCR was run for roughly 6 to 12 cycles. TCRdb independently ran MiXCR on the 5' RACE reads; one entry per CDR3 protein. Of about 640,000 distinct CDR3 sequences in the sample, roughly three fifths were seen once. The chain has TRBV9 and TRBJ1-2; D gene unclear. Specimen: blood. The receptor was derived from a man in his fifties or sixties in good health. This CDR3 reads CASSVDEAHYGYTF. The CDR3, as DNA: TGTGCCAGCAGCGTAGATGAGGCCCATTATGGCTACACCTTC.